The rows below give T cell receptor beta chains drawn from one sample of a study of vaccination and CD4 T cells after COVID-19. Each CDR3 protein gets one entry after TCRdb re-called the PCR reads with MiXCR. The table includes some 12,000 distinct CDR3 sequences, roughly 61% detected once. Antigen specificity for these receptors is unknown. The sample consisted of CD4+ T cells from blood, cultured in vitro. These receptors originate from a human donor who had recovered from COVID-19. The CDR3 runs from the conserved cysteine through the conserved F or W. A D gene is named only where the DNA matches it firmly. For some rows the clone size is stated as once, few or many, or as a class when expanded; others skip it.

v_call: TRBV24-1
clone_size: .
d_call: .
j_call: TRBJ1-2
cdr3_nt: TGTGCCACCAGTGACTTCGACTATGGCTACACCTTC
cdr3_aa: CATSDFDYGYTF

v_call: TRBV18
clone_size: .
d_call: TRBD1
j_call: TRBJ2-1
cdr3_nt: TGTGCCAGCTCACTTGGACAGGGAGTATACAATGAGCAGTTCTTC
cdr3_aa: CASSLGQGVYNEQFF

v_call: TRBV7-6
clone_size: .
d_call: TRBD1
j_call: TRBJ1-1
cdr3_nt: TGTGCCAGCAGGCAACAGGGGGCGGACACTGAAGCTTTCTTT
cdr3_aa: CASRQQGADTEAFF

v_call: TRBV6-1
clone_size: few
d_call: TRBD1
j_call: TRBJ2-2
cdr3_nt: TGTGCCAGCAGGGGGGACAGGCAAACCGGGGAGCTGTTTTTT
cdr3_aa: CASRGDRQTGELFF

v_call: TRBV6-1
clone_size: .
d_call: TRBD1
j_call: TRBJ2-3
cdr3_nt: TGTGCCAGCAGTAAACCGGGACAGGGATCCGATACGCAGTATTTT
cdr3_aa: CASSKPGQGSDTQYF

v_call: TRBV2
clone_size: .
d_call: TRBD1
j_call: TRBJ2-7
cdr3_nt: TGTGCCAGCAGTGACGGACAGGGCAACGAGCAGTACTTC
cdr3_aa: CASSDGQGNEQYF

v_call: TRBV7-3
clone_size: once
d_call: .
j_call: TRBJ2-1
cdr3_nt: TGTGCCAGCAGTAAGACCCCCCGTTCCTACAATGAGCAGTTCTTC
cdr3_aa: CASSKTPRSYNEQFF

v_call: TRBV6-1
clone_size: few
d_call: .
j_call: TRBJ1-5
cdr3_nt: TGTGCCAGCAACCGGGCAGAGAATCAGCCCCAGCATTTT
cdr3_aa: CASNRAENQPQHF

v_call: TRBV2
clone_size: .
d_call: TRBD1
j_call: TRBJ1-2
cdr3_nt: TGTGCCAGCAGGTGGGACAGCGCTGGCTACACCTTC
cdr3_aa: CASRWDSAGYTF

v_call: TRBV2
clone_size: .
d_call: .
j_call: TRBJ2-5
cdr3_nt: TGTGCCAGCACGGCAACAGGAGGAGGAGAGACCCAGTACTTC
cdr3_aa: CASTATGGGETQYF

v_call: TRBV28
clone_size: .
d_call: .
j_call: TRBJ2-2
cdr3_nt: TGTGCCAGCAGCCCCTCTACGGCGGAATCCGGGGAGCTGTTTTTT
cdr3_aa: CASSPSTAESGELFF

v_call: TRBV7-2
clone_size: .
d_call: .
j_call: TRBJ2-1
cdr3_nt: TGTGCCAGCAGCTTAGAGGGGGGACTTGAGCAGTTCTTC
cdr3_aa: CASSLEGGLEQFF

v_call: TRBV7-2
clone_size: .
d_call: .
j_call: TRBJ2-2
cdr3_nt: TGTGCCAGCAGCCTGAACACCGGGGAGCTGTTTTTT
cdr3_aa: CASSLNTGELFF

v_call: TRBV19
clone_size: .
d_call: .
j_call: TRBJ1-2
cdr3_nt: TGTGCCAGTAGTTCGCAGGGGAGTGTATATGGCTACACCTTC
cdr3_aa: CASSSQGSVYGYTF

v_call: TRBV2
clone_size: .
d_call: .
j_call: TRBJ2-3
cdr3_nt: TGTGCCAGCAGTGAGTGGCGACCTATGGATACGCAGTATTTT
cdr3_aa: CASSEWRPMDTQYF

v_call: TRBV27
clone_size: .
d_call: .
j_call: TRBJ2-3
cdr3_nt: TGTGCCAGCAGTAGGAGTTGGGTTGGTAGTACAGATACGCAGTATTTT
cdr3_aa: CASSRSWVGSTDTQYF

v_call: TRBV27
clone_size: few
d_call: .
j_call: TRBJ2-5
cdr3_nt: TGTGCCAGCAGTTTATCGGGCAGAAGCCAAGAGACCCAGTACTTC
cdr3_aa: CASSLSGRSQETQYF

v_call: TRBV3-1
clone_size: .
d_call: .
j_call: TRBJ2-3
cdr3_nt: TGTGCCAGCAGCCAAAAGGCAGATACGCAGTATTTT
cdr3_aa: CASSQKADTQYF

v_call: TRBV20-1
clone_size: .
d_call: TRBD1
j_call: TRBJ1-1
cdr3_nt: TGCAGTGCTAGAGTCGGCGGGACAGGGGGGAACACTGAAGCTTTCTTT
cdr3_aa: CSARVGGTGGNTEAFF

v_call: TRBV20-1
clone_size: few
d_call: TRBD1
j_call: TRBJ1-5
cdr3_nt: TGCAGTGCTGGATCCGACAGGGACTATCGCAATCAGCCCCAGCATTTT
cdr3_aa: CSAGSDRDYRNQPQHF

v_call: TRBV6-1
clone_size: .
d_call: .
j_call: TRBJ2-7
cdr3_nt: TGTGCCAGCATGTTGGCAGACTTCGCTTACGAGCAGTACTTC
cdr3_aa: CASMLADFAYEQYF

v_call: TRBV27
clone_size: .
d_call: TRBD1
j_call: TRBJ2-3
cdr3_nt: TGTGCCAGCATCAACAGGGGATGGGGCACAGATACGCAGTATTTT
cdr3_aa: CASINRGWGTDTQYF

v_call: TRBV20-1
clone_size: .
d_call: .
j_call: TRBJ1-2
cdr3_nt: TGCAGTGCGGAAACGGACAGAGACGGCTACACCTTC
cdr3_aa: CSAETDRDGYTF

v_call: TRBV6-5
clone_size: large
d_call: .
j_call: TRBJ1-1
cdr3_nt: TGTGCCAGCAGTTACGGATGGACACCCGGGGGGGTGAACACTGAAGCTTTCTTT
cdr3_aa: CASSYGWTPGGVNTEAFF

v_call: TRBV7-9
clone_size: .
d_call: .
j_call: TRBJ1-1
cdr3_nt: TGTGCCAGCAGCCTAGACATGAACACTGAAGCTTTCTTT
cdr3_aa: CASSLDMNTEAFF

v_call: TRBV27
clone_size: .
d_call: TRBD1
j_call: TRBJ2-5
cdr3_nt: TGTGCCAGCAGGGCCGGGACAGGGGGTACAGAGACCCAGTACTTC
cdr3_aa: CASRAGTGGTETQYF

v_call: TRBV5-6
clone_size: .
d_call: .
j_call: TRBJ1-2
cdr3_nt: TGTGCCAGCAGCCGGAAGACAGGAACCCTTCGACGCGGTTATGGCTACACCTTC
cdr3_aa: CASSRKTGTLRRGYGYTF

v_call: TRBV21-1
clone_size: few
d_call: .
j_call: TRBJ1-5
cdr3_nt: TGTGCCAGCGTTCGGGACAGGGGGCTCGCGAGCAATCAGCCCCAGCATTTT
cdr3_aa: CASVRDRGLASNQPQHF

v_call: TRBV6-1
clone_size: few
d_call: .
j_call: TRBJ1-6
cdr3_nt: TGTGCCAGCAGTGAACGACCGGGACTAAACGGTTCACCCCTCCACTTT
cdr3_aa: CASSERPGLNGSPLHF

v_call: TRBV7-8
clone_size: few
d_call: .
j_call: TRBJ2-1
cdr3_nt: TGTGCCAGCAGCTGGAGGAATGCAGGTGAGCAGTTCTTC
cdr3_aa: CASSWRNAGEQFF

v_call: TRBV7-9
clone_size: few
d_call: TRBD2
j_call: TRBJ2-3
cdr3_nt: TGTGCCAGCAGACGGGGACTAGAGAACACAGATACGCAGTATTTT
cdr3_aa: CASRRGLENTDTQYF

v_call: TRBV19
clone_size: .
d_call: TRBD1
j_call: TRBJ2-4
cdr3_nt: TGTGCCAGTAGTAAGGGGACAGGGGCGCCCAAAAACATTCAGTACTTC
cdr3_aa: CASSKGTGAPKNIQYF

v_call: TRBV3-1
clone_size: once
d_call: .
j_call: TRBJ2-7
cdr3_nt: TGTGCCAGCAGCCCGGGCAGGGTTTCCAACGAGCAGTACTTC
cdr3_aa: CASSPGRVSNEQYF

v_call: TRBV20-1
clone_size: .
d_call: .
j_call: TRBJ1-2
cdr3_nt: TGCAGTGCTAGAGATCGGAGGGGCGCCAACTATGGCTACACCTTC
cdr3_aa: CSARDRRGANYGYTF

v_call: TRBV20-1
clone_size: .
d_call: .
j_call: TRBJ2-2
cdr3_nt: TGCAGTGCTATAACCGGGACACCGAACACCGGGGAGCTGTTTTTT
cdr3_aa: CSAITGTPNTGELFF

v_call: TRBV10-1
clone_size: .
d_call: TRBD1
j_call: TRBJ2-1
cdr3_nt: TGCGCCAGCAGTGACCGGACAGGGAATGAGCAGTTCTTC
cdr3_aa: CASSDRTGNEQFF

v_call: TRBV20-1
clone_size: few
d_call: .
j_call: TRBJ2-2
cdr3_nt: TGCAGTGCTAGAGGGCTAGGGGGGCGTAAAGGGAACACCGGGGAGCTGTTTTTT
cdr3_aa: CSARGLGGRKGNTGELFF

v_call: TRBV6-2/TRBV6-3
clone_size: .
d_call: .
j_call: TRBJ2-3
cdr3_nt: TGTGCCAGCAGGAGGGCCTCGTCCACAGATACGCAGTATTTT
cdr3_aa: CASRRASSTDTQYF

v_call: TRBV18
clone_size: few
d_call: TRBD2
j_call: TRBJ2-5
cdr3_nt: TGTGCCAGCTCATGGCCCTCCGGGCGGGAGCCTGAGACCCAGTACTTC
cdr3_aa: CASSWPSGREPETQYF